The next 32 T cell receptor beta chains were all read from a single sample in a study of blood T cells in healthy people across ages. Together with a sample-barcoded 5' primer, a J-beta primer mix was included in a second PCR lasting about 6 to 11 cycles. TCRdb reprocessed the 5' RACE reads with MiXCR, giving one entry per CDR3 protein. This sample has 600,000 or so distinct CDR3 sequences, with 45% to 55% found just once. The specimen sequenced was blood. Receptors originate from a man older than 75 in good health.

V gene TRBV6-5 combines with J gene TRBJ1-4; 8 bases are a match to TRBD1. J was trimmed by 4 bases and V by 6 bases; bases with no gene match: 7. CDR1 is MNHEY, CDR2 SVGAGI, per germline. The CDR3 is 15 residues long. The CDR3 region is CASRAQGAVNEKLFF. The DNA of the CDR3 is TGTGCCAGCAGAGCCCAGGGGGCGGTTAATGAAAAACTGTTTTTT.

The chain links TRBV20-1 to TRBJ1-2; possibly TRBD1 for D (6 bases). This CDR3 is built from 17 residues. Looked up from germline, CDR1 is DFQATT and CDR2 is SNEGSKA (reference sequence). Trimming removed 6 bases from V and 6 bases from J, with 29 bases in between. The CDR3 sequence: CSAPVGPGGGMKDGYTF. The CDR3 coding sequence is TGCAGTGCCCCCGTCGGACCGGGGGGCGGGATGAAGGATGGCTACACCTTC.

The chain uses TRBV6-2 or TRBV6-3 and TRBJ2-1; D is possibly TRBD2 (6 bases). Trimming left V 4 bases short and J 0 bases short, with 7 bases between. The CDR3 loop spans 14 amino acids. Per germline, CDR1 MNHEY and CDR2 SVGEGT. The CDR3 is CASSWRDSYNEQFF. In nucleotides, the CDR3 is TGTGCCAGCAGTTGGAGGGACTCCTACAATGAGCAGTTCTTC.

CDR3: CASSSTTGINYGYTF. Here the CDR3 DNA reads TGTGCCAGCAGCTCCACGACAGGGATTAACTATGGCTACACCTTC. The V call is TRBV7-9, the J call TRBJ1-2; 7 bases line up with TRBD1. Looked up from germline, CDR1 is SEHNR and CDR2 is FQNEAQ (reference sequence). CDR3 length equals 15 residues. Unmatched junction bases numbered 6, after V lost 4 bases and J lost 1 base.

Only a few counts were recorded for this clonotype. The chain carries TRBV10-1 and TRBJ1-1; D is possibly TRBD1 (6 bases). Trimming pared 4 bases from V and 4 bases from J, leaving 13 bases between. This CDR3 spans 14 amino acids. Per germline, CDR1 WNHNN and CDR2 SYGVQD (reference sequence). The CDR3 reads CASSARGSRTEAFF. CDR3 nucleotide sequence: TGCGCCAGCAGTGCAAGGGGGTCTCGCACTGAAGCTTTCTTT.

The rearrangement joins TRBV6-5 to TRBJ1-5; maybe TRBD1 (6 bases). Trimming took 5 bases from V and 6 from J, leaving 14 bases between them. This CDR3 is built from 14 residues. Germline V gives CDR1 MNHEY, CDR2 SVGAGI. CDR3: CASSKAQGFQPQHF. In DNA form, the CDR3 reads TGTGCCAGCAGTAAAGCACAGGGCTTTCAGCCCCAGCATTTT.

Ten or more counts support this clonotype. The chain links TRBV6-5 to TRBJ2-5; a possible D gene is TRBD1 (6 bases). There are 12 residues in the CDR3. In germline, CDR1 is MNHEY, CDR2 SVGAGI. Trimming took 5 bases from V and 13 from J, leaving 17 bases between them. This CDR3 reads CASSTYRAPLYF. For the CDR3, the DNA is TGTGCCAGCAGTACCTACAGGGCCCCCTTGTACTTC.

In its sample, this clonotype was seen a few times. The V and J genes are TRBV10-3 and TRBJ1-1, with D tentatively TRBD1 (5 bases). The CDR3 extends over 13 amino acids. Germline values: CDR1 ENHRY, CDR2 SYGVKD. Trimming cost V 6 bases and J 1 base, with 9 bases left between them. CDR3 sequence reads: CAIRKQANTEAFF. The CDR3 DNA is TGTGCCATCAGGAAACAGGCGAACACTGAAGCTTTCTTT.

The V call is TRBV3-1, the J call TRBJ1-4, with D unclear. V was cut by 2 bases and J by 10 bases, with 14 bases left in between. From germline, CDR1 is LGHDT and CDR2 YNNKEL (reference sequence). The CDR3 has 14 amino acids. The CDR3 loop reads CASSQPGIGGKLFF. The DNA for the CDR3 is TGTGCCAGCAGCCAACCGGGGATCGGTGGAAAACTGTTTTTT. The full variable domain, its missing parts supplied by reference TRBV3-1 and TRBJ1-4, is DTAVSQTPKYLVTQMGNDKSIKCEQNLGHDTMYWYKQDSKKFLKIMFSYNNKELIINETVPNRFSPKSPDKAHLNLHINSLELGDSAVYFCASSQPGIGGKLFFGSGTQLSVL.

The V and J genes are TRBV29-1 and TRBJ2-2; no clear D. Germline values: CDR1 SQVTM, CDR2 ANQGSEA. The CDR3 contains 14 residues. V dropped 5 bases and J dropped 1 base, with 11 bases sitting between them. The CDR3 DNA reads as TGCAGCGTTAAAAGAAGCGTGAACACCGGGGAGCTGTTTTTT. It is translated as CSVKRSVNTGELFF.

This chain links TRBV5-1 with TRBJ2-7, with 9 nucleotides matching TRBD1. V lost 0 bases to trimming and J lost 4 bases; unmatched junction nucleotides: 5. CDR1 and CDR2 (germline): SGHRS, YFSETQ. CDR3 length: 15 amino acids. The CDR3 reads CASSLAPGTGYEQYF. CDR3 nucleotide sequence: TGCGCCAGCAGCTTGGCCCCCGGGACAGGGTACGAGCAGTACTTC.

Comment on this clonotype: A read error may account for a junction end that differs from germline. The chain links TRBV6-2 or TRBV6-3 to TRBJ1-2, with TRBD1 matching over 7 bases. Germline CDR1 and CDR2: MNHEY and SVGEGT. This CDR3 is built from 14 residues. The CDR3 protein is CASIPGGQNCGYTF. The CDR3 coding sequence is TGTGCCAGCATCCCGGGGGGACAGAACTGTGGCTACACCTTC.

This clonotype turned up a few times. CDR3 loop: CASSLEGAAGAPDTQYF. The CDR3 bases are TGCGCCAGCAGCTTGGAAGGGGCGGCGGGAGCGCCAGATACGCAGTATTTT. The chain couples TRBV5-1 to TRBJ2-3; 7 nucleotides match TRBD2. CDR1 is SGHRS and CDR2 is YFSETQ in the germline V gene. The CDR3 sequence is 17 residues long. The V and J ends lost 0 bases and 4 bases, in that order; junction bases with no gene match: 11.

This clonotype was seen only a few times. The chain links TRBV27 to TRBJ2-3; D is perhaps TRBD1 (6 bases). This CDR3 contains 16 residues. V dropped 6 bases and J dropped 2 bases, with 18 bases sitting between them. CDR1 and CDR2 from the germline V gene are MNHEY and SMNVEV (reference sequence). The CDR3, as DNA: TGTGCCAGCAGCACACATGGGACAAGTCTCACAGATACGCAGTATTTT. As protein: CASSTHGTSLTDTQYF.

The gene calls are TRBV7-2 and TRBJ2-7; D is ambiguous. Germline CDR1 and CDR2: SGHTA and FQGNSA. Trimming left V 6 bases short and J 4 bases short, with 16 bases between. This CDR3 has 14 residues. DNA for the CDR3: TGTGCCAGCAGGCCGGAAGGGCGGCGGTACGAGCAGTACTTC. The encoded protein is CASRPEGRRYEQYF.

This chain uses TRBV20-1 with TRBJ2-4, with D perhaps given as TRBD1 or TRBD2 (5 bases each). Germline V gene lookup returns CDR1 DFQATT and CDR2 SNEGSKA (reference sequence). The V gene lost 3 bases and the J gene lost 13 bases, with 19 bases spanning the gap. The length of the CDR3 is 13 residues. As DNA, the CDR3 is TGCAGTGCTAGTTCGGGGCCACCTTACGGGCAGTACTTC. Its translation: CSASSGPPYGQYF.

This clonotype was recorded a few times. The genes are TRBV29-1 and TRBJ2-7, with 12 bases identical to TRBD2. Near its end, the DNA agrees better with TRBJ2-5, so the J call may be wrong. There are 14 residues in the CDR3. Looked up from germline, CDR1 is SQVTM and CDR2 is ANQGSEA. This CDR3 is CSVASTSGGETQYF. The CDR3 bases are TGCAGCGTTGCCTCGACTAGCGGGGGTGAGACCCAGTACTTC.

This clonotype was seen more than once but under ten times. V is TRBV7-3 and J is TRBJ2-6; D perhaps matches TRBD1 (5 bases). From germline, CDR1 is SGHTA and CDR2 FQGTGA. The CDR3 sequence is 19 residues long. V lost 2 bases and J 0 bases, leaving 17 bases between the germline ends. In nucleotides, the CDR3 is TGTGCCAGCAGCTTATTAAGCTTGACAGTGAGCTCTGGGGCCAACGTCCTGACTTTC. Translating gives CASSLLSLTVSSGANVLTF.

The J gene is TRBJ1-6, the V gene TRBV19; no firm D call. V lost 7 bases, J lost 4 bases, and 17 bases lay in between. Germline V gene data show CDR1 as LNHDA and CDR2 as SQIVND (reference sequence). This CDR3 spans 16 amino acids. CDR3 sequence: CASTQERLGYNSPLHF. CDR3 in DNA: TGTGCCAGTACCCAGGAAAGGCTGGGATATAATTCACCCCTCCACTTT.

The DNA of the CDR3 is TGTGCCAGCAGCAAGACCGGGACTAGCTCCTACAATGAGCAGTTCTTC. Protein sequence: CASSKTGTSSYNEQFF. J is TRBJ2-1 and V is TRBV7-3; TRBD2 aligns across 8 bases. V gave up 5 bases and J gave up 0 bases; unmatched junction bases: 6. The CDR3 totals 16 residues. The germline gives CDR1 SGHTA, CDR2 FQGTGA.

Only a few counts were recorded for this clonotype. This rearrangement joins TRBV4-2 to TRBJ2-1; D may be TRBD1 or TRBD2 (5 bases each). Looked up from germline, CDR1 is LGHNA and CDR2 is YNFKEQ. Trimming stripped 1 base from V and 2 bases from J, with 12 bases between. The CDR3 sequence is 16 residues long. The DNA of the CDR3 is TGTGCCAGCAGCCAAGTAGAAGGGGAGCCCTACAATGAGCAGTTCTTC. Protein product: CASSQVEGEPYNEQFF.

The CDR3 spells CASSQLAAGGHDEQFF. CDR3 DNA sequence: TGCGCCAGCAGCCAACTCGCCGCGGGAGGCCACGATGAGCAGTTCTTC. The J gene is TRBJ2-1, the V gene TRBV4-3; 8 bases are shared with TRBD2. Looked up from germline, CDR1 is LGHNA and CDR2 is YSLEER. This CDR3 is 16 amino acids long. Trimming cost V 2 bases and J 8 bases; bases outside gene matches: 11.

This clonotype appeared a single time. The gene calls are TRBV20-1 and TRBJ2-3; possible D gene TRBD2, 5 bases. The CDR3 has 15 amino acids. V lost 1 base to trimming and J lost 4 bases, with 15 bases between them. The germline V gene has CDR1 DFQATT and CDR2 SNEGSKA (reference sequence). CDR3 nucleotide sequence: TGCAGTGCTAGAGCGTACGGGAAAGCGGCAGATACGCAGTATTTT. It yields the protein CSARAYGKAADTQYF.

Regarding this clonotype: A read error is likely, as this CDR3 ends without the conserved phenylalanine or tryptophan. This chain links TRBV12-3 or TRBV12-4 with TRBJ2-1; D remains unclear. V was shortened by 3 bases and J by 7 bases, with 13 bases between the two germline ends. This CDR3 region has 14 residues. The CDR3 region is CASSFGVGGNEQFS. The CDR3 coding sequence is TGTGCCAGCAGTTTCGGAGTGGGCGGAAATGAGCAGTTCTCT.

This chain links TRBV30 with TRBJ1-1; D is possibly TRBD1 (5 bases). In germline, CDR1 is GTSNPN, CDR2 SVGIG (reference sequence). Trimming shortened V by 8 bases and J by 0 bases, and 10 bases separated the two germline ends. The CDR3 extends over 12 amino acids. CDR3 sequence reads: CAQGRMNTEAFF. CDR3 DNA sequence: TGTGCCCAGGGACGGATGAACACTGAAGCTTTCTTT. Looking up the rest from reference TRBV30 and TRBJ1-1 gives the full variable domain: SQTIHQWPATLVQPVGSPLSLECTVEGTSNPNLYWYRQAAGRGLQLLFYSVGIGQISSEVPQNLSASRPQDRQFILSSKKLLLSDSGFYLCAQGRMNTEAFFGQGTRLTVV.

This clonotype came up many times. The J gene is TRBJ2-1, the V gene TRBV7-9; 14 nucleotides line up with TRBD2. CDR1 is SEHNR and CDR2 is FQNEAQ in the germline V gene (reference sequence). The J segment lost 9 bases and the V segment lost 5 bases, leaving 6 bases of the junction unmatched. The CDR3 loop spans 15 amino acids. In DNA form, the CDR3 reads TGTGCCAGCAGCCGACGGACTAGCGGGGGGAGTGAGCAGTTCTTC. Translation: CASSRRTSGGSEQFF.

This clonotype was seen only a few times. V gene TRBV20-1 combines with J gene TRBJ2-3; 7 bases fit TRBD2. The J segment lost 3 bases and the V segment lost 6 bases, leaving 9 bases of the junction unmatched. The germline CDR1 and CDR2 sequences are DFQATT and SNEGSKA (reference sequence). The CDR3 has 14 amino acids. In DNA form, the CDR3 reads TGCAGTGCCCCCCGGGACTATGATACAGATACGCAGTATTTT. It translates to CSAPRDYDTDTQYF.

The chain uses TRBV7-3 and TRBJ2-5; unclear D gene. The length of the CDR3 is 13 residues. Germline loops: CDR1 SGHTA, CDR2 FQGTGA. V shed 0 bases and J shed 3 bases, with 5 bases lying between them. The CDR3 is CASSLTFKETQYF. The CDR3 DNA is TGTGCCAGCAGCTTAACGTTCAAAGAGACCCAGTACTTC.

In this sample, this clonotype turned up once. The chain couples TRBV20-1 to TRBJ2-7; D ambiguous. CDR3 length equals 12 residues. Germline CDR1 DFQATT, CDR2 SNEGSKA (reference sequence). V lost 5 bases, J lost 0 bases, and 8 bases lay in between. Here the CDR3 DNA reads TGCAGTGCTTATAGGCACTCCTACGAGCAGTACTTC. Translation: CSAYRHSYEQYF.

The gene calls are TRBV9 and TRBJ2-5, with 7 bases identical to TRBD2. CDR3 size: 14 residues. CDR1 SGDLS and CDR2 YYNGEE come from the germline V gene. V shed 0 bases and J 2 bases; nucleotides not matched to a gene: 1. This CDR3 reads CASSVAGLQETQYF. The CDR3 nucleotides are TGTGCCAGCAGCGTAGCGGGACTACAAGAGACCCAGTACTTC.

The chain employs TRBV6-1 and TRBJ2-6, with D possibly being TRBD1 (5 bases). V was cut by 6 bases and J by 0 bases, with 12 bases left in between. Per germline, CDR1 MNHNS and CDR2 SASEGT. CDR3 size: 16 residues. The CDR3 sequence: CASSKGSHSGANVLTF. The CDR3 DNA reads TGTGCCAGCAGCAAGGGGTCTCACTCTGGGGCCAACGTCCTGACTTTC.

This clonotype appeared a few times. The chain joins TRBV5-1 to TRBJ1-2; 7 nucleotides match TRBD1. The CDR3 has 13 amino acids. Germline-derived CDR1 and CDR2 are SGHRS and YFSETQ. The V and J ends lost 6 bases and 5 bases, in that order; junction bases with no gene match: 7. The CDR3 is CASNGQAGYGYTF. For the CDR3, the DNA is TGCGCCAGCAATGGACAGGCCGGGTATGGCTACACCTTC.